One sample yielded the 6 T cell receptor beta chains listed below, sequenced in a study of cytomegalovirus exposure and HLA in healthy donors. Researchers ran the PCR with 60 Vbeta and 13 Jbeta primers. Produced via immunoSEQ multiplex PCR; TCRdb's table is partial and in-frame only. Its table records about 160,000 clones. The sample consisted of PBMCs. These receptors all stem from a man in his thirties or forties in good health and CMV-seronegative.

This chain uses TRBV7-6 with TRBJ2-5; TRBD1 matches 8 bases. CDR1 is SGHVS, CDR2 FNYEAQ, per germline. CDR3 length: 17 amino acids. V was clipped by 0 bases and J by 5 bases; unmatched bases: 11. The CDR3 loop reads CASSLAAGRGRLETQYF. The DNA for the CDR3 is TGTGCCAGCAGCTTAGCTGCGGGCAGGGGGCGATTGGAGACCCAGTACTTC.

The chain joins TRBV7-2 to TRBJ2-1; D gene ambiguous. The CDR3 runs 16 residues. V was pared by 5 bases and J by 2 bases, with 16 bases between. Germline CDR1 reads SGHTA; CDR2 reads FQGNSA. In nucleotides, the CDR3 is TGTGCCAGCAGCCCAATAGGCAGTGAGGCCTACAATGAGCAGTTCTTC. It encodes CASSPIGSEAYNEQFF.

This chain uses TRBV7-9 with TRBJ1-1; no clear D gene. The V end was cut by 4 bases, the J end by 1 base, with 16 bases between. From germline, CDR1 is SEHNR and CDR2 FQNEAQ (reference sequence). CDR3 size: 16 residues. CDR3 DNA sequence: TGTGCCAGCAGCTACACGGTCGACCAGGCGAACACTGAAGCTTTCTTT. This codes for CASSYTVDQANTEAFF.

V is TRBV25-1 and J is TRBJ2-2; a possible D gene is TRBD2 (6 bases). This CDR3 is built from 17 residues. The germline V gene has CDR1 MGHDK and CDR2 SYGVNS. The V end was cut by 1 base, the J end by 3 bases, with 15 bases between. The DNA for the CDR3 is TGTGCCAGCAGTGAATTAGGAGGAGGGGCTGACACCGGGGAGCTGTTTTTT. Protein: CASSELGGGADTGELFF.

The chain links TRBV5-1 to TRBJ2-5; perhaps TRBD1 as D (6 bases). The CDR3 length is 16 residues. Trimming took 4 bases from V and 1 from J, leaving 17 bases between them. The V gene's germline CDR1 is SGHRS and CDR2 YFSETQ. The CDR3 nucleotides are TGCGCCAGCAGCCCCAACTCCGGACAGTTCCAAGAGACCCAGTACTTC. This encodes CASSPNSGQFQETQYF.

The chain couples TRBV5-1 to TRBJ2-7; possible D gene TRBD2, 6 bases. CDR1 and CDR2 (germline): SGHRS, YFSETQ. The ends were cut back, 4 bases at V and 3 bases at J, with 17 bases in the middle. There are 15 residues in the CDR3. DNA for the CDR3: TGCGCCAGCAGCGAACCTGGGGGGAGCTTCTACGAGCAGTACTTC. Protein product: CASSEPGGSFYEQYF.